This T cell receptor beta chain was found in a study of siplizumab effects on memory and regulatory T cells (dated by TCRdb to between 2019 and 2020). A note on the overall study: Paired mixed lymphocyte reactions were run with siplizumab at 0.85 to 1 ug/mL and without drug, across several responder-stimulator pairs. The effect of the anti-CD2 antibody siplizumab on alloreactive T-cell subsets was examined in allogeneic mixed lymphocyte reactions constructed from human PBMCs.

Comments on this clone: What this receptor recognizes is not known. No much larger clonotype is one base removed from it; base qualities were not supplied.

Study-wide findings and limitations: Roughly 75-97% of proliferating CD4+ or CD8+ clones could not be assigned a naive or memory phenotype. Of the alloreactive CD4+ clones that could be mapped, the Treg-derived share averaged 68.8% with siplizumab compared with around 25% in control reactions. Because sequences at frequencies below about 10^-5 were poorly captured, only a minor fraction of alloreactive clones could be mapped back to unstimulated subsets. Unstimulated naive T cells appeared to be more diverse than memory T cells, and naive cells seemed to make a substantial contribution to the alloresponse. Siplizumab significantly reduced the cumulative frequency of alloreactive sequences traceable to unstimulated CD4+ memory T cells. Whether proliferating Tregs from siplizumab cultures actually had suppressive function was not functionally confirmed.

Receptors were amplified or captured by the immunoSEQ multiplex PCR assay. Roughly 10^5 TCR templates per sample were assayed on the deep sequencing platform. Genomic DNA extracted from sorted T cells was used for TCRbeta CDR3 sequencing. The original pipeline was this. The R programming language was used for clonal analysis of TCRbeta CDR3 data. Alloreactive CD4+ and CD8+ clones were identified by comparing unstimulated samples to CFSE-low samples taken after the reaction. By matching sequences to the repertoires of sorted unstimulated Treg and non-Treg cells, each alloreactive CD4+ clone was assigned a regulatory or non-regulatory origin. TCRdb retrieved this table from immuneACCESS and kept in-frame rearrangements only. Not all clones are present; in checked studies, unresolved V genes account for under half, and no reason is known for the remainder. Clonal size and the V and J genes are those of that table, whereas D and trimming came from the DNA. For this sample the table gives about 9,900 clones, of which around 40% were detected only once. The ten largest clones represent roughly 8% of the sample.

CDR1 MDHEN and CDR2 SYDVKM were looked up in the germline V gene. The junction shows trimming of 5 bases on V and 5 bases on J, and the gene matches do not reach 7 bases of it. The CDR3, from cysteine to phenylalanine, totals 14 residues. Of the read, only the CDR3 DNA is kept; its 42 bases are in frame from base 1. Cells in the mixed lymphocyte reaction were cultured together at 37 degrees C for 6 days. After responder PBMCs were labelled with CFSE and stimulator PBMCs with Violet Dye, the two populations were combined at a 1:1 ratio. TCRbeta CDR3 sequencing was performed on sorted unstimulated T cells and on proliferating T cells recovered from mixed lymphocyte reactions. Fresh whole blood from approximately ten HLA-typed healthy donors was used to isolate PBMCs. After the mixed lymphocyte reaction, proliferating CFSE-low responder T cells were FACS-sorted for TCR sequencing.

The sample was CFSE-low (dividing) CD4+ T cells sorted from an allogeneic mixed lymphocyte reaction. The sequence derives from a human donor in good health; the cells came from an allogeneic mixed lymphocyte reaction. The chain links TRBV28 with TRBJ2-5; 8 central bases correspond to TRBD1. The CDR3 amino acid sequence is: CASSTRTGWETQYF. The DNA is as follows: TGTGCCAGCAGTACTAGGACAGGGTGGGAGACCCAGTACTTC.